This T cell receptor (beta chain) was sequenced during a study of T cell repertoires in ileal Crohn's disease. General study points: Clonal expansions were more frequent in active smokers than non-smokers at surgery. Endoscopic recurrence occurred in every patient whose clonality exceeded 26.8%.

Per sample, around 0.55 micrograms of biopsy DNA were TCRB immunosequenced. Sequencing was performed with immunoSEQ multiplex PCR; in TCRdb, only in-frame clones are kept and a portion is missing. This table has 9,500 to 15,000 clones, more than 75% appearing once. Time point described: neoterminal ileum biopsy at postoperative endoscopy, about 6 months after surgery. Adults with ileal or ileocolonic Crohn's disease and an indication for resection were eligible. J gave up 4 bases and V 1 base, and 6 bases lay outside the gene matches. CDR1 and CDR2 from the germline V gene are SGHNT and YYREEE (reference sequence). The length of the CDR3 is 16 residues. Note on this clone: What it binds is unknown.

The sequenced sample was ileal tissue. The chain couples TRBV5-4 to TRBJ2-2; 8 nucleotides agree with TRBD2. The source is an adult with Crohn's disease. CDR3: CASSLRRGASTGELFF. The CDR3 bases are TGTGCCAGCAGCTTGAGGCGGGGGGCATCCACCGGGGAGCTGTTTTTT.